Included here is one TCR beta chain sequence, with context. Its target is not known. This CDR3 has 17 amino acids. Germline V gene data show CDR1 as KGHSH and CDR2 as LQKENI. Trimming left V 3 bases short and J 0 bases short, with 14 bases between. These data come from a study of T cell responses to AZD1222 COVID-19 vaccine. Study findings and constraints: It was only six AZD1222 recipients who were seropositive at baseline.

Sequenced by immunoSEQ multiplex PCR; TCRdb stores in-frame clones only, minus some. In the table there are over 150,000 clones, about 86% of which are singletons. Sequences were derived from peripheral blood, sampled 28 days after the second AZD1222 dose. This chain links TRBV18 with TRBJ2-2, with unresolved D. This sequence originates from an adult who received the AZD1222 COVID-19 vaccine. Here the CDR3 DNA reads TGTGCCAGCTCACCCCTCGTCGCAGCCTCGAACACCGGGGAGCTGTTTTTT. Encoded protein: CASSPLVAASNTGELFF.